This T cell receptor beta chain is from a study of blood T cell repertoires in COVID-19. Study at large: Sample material is recorded as cDNA or gDNA derived from T cells, B-cell-depleted T cells, or PBMCs.

Per the germline V gene, CDR1 is MNHEY and CDR2 is SVGEGT. Trimming took off 0 bases at V and 7 bases at J, with 12 bases between the two ends. The CDR3 totals 15 residues. Under the authors' procedure: Researchers report that nucleated cell counts were estimated from reference gene primer amplification. Generated by immunoSEQ multiplex PCR, the TCRdb table keeps only in-frame clones and is missing some. V and J calls and clone size are given by that table; D and trimming were obtained from the DNA. The sample shows over 130,000 clones, 75% to 80% of them seen only once. Residents of about two dozen US areas, aged roughly 18 to 95 years, made up the participants. Which cohort a participant joined came from the clinical history participants gave.

Sequences were obtained from PBMCs or T cells enriched from blood (not recorded which). The clonotype was recovered from a woman in her fifties or sixties who had recovered from COVID-19. The chain links TRBV6-2 or TRBV6-3 to TRBJ1-4; D call uncertain. CDR3 sequence reads: CASSYSGSISEKLFF. In DNA, the CDR3 is TGTGCCAGCAGTTACTCGGGCAGTATTTCTGAAAAACTGTTTTTT.